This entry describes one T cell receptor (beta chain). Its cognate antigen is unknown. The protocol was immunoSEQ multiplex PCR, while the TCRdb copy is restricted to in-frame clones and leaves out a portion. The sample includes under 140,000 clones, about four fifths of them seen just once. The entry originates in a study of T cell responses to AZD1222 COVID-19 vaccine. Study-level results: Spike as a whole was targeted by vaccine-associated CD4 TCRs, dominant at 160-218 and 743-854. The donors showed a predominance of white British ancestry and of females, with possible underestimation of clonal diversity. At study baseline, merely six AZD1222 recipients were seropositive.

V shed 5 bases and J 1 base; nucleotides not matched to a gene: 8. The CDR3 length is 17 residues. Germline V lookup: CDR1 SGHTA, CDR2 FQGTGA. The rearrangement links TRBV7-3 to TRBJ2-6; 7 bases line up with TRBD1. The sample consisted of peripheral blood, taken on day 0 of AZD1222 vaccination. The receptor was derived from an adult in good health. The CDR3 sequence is CASSRRTGRSGANVLTF. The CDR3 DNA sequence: TGTGCCAGCAGCCGAAGGACAGGTCGATCTGGGGCCAACGTCCTGACTTTC.